This T cell receptor (beta chain) was sequenced in a study of cytomegalovirus exposure and HLA in healthy donors. Study conclusions and caveats: Presence/absence analyses assumed roughly uniform sequencing depth across donors, which may not hold. Per published accounts, TCR beta sequences correctly predicted the HLA-A and HLA-B alleles of most subjects. One later analysis reportedly identified an Asian-associated ancestry cluster that showed fewer N-insertions than the approximately 710-donor mean.

Likely unrecorded immune exposures existed in these nominally healthy donors. It was with 60 Vbeta and 13 Jbeta primers that the PCR ran. Sequenced by immunoSEQ multiplex PCR; TCRdb stores in-frame clones only, minus some. The sample contains 85,000 to 100,000 clones, about 85% of which appear only once. Germline trimming cut 4 bases from V and 5 bases from J; bases unmatched to any gene: 11. The CDR3 length is 18 residues. Germline assignment: CDR1 SGHRS and CDR2 YFSETQ. A word on this clone: Antigen unknown.

The chain recombines TRBV5-1 with TRBJ2-5, with 16 nucleotides matching TRBD2. This sequence was found in a female donor in good health and CMV-seropositive. Sequenced: PBMCs. CDR3 bases: TGCGCCAGCAGCCCCGGGACTAGCGGGGGGGCTTCTGTCGAGACCCAGTACTTC. Its translation: CASSPGTSGGASVETQYF.